The entry below gives a single T cell receptor (beta chain) sequence along with its context. Its antigen is currently unknown. The data are from a study of OX40 agonist ivuxolimab in advanced cancers. Exclusion of a patient followed from autoimmune disease history or systemic immunosuppression. Findings of the study overall: CD8+ T cells averaged more expanded clones than CD4+.

Data came from immunoSEQ multiplex PCR; TCRdb stores just in-frame clones and leaves some out. Among over 60,000 clones listed, 80% to 85% were seen once. The length of the CDR3 is 16 residues. The germline V gene has CDR1 MDHEN and CDR2 SYDVKM. Trimming shortened V by 4 bases and J by 4 bases, and 20 bases separated the two germline ends. The rearrangement joins TRBV28 to TRBJ2-7; D is ambiguous. The sample consisted of CD4+ or CD8+ T cells sorted from blood, taken in a trial of the OX40 agonist ivuxolimab. This receptor was obtained from an adult with an advanced solid tumor such as melanoma, head and neck, liver or kidney cancer. CDR3: CASSYVATSASYEQYF. CDR3 nucleotides: TGTGCCAGCAGTTATGTCGCGACGAGTGCATCTTACGAGCAGTACTTC.